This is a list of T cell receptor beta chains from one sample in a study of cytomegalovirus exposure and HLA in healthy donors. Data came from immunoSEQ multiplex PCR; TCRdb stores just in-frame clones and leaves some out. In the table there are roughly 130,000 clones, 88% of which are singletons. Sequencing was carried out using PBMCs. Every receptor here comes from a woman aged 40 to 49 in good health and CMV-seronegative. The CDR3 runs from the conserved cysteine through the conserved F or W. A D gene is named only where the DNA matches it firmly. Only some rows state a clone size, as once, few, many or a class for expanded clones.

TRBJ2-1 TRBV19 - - CASSIYHGYNEQFF TGTGCCAGTAGTATATATCACGGCTACAATGAGCAGTTCTTC
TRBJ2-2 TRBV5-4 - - CASSDRDSYTGELFF TGTGCCAGCAGCGACCGGGACTCTTACACCGGGGAGCTGTTTTTT
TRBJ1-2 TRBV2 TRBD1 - CASSWTGSSGYTF TGTGCCAGCAGTTGGACAGGGTCTAGTGGCTACACCTTC
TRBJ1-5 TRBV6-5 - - CASSYGGGGQPQHF TGTGCCAGCAGTTACGGGGGGGGCGGTCAGCCCCAGCATTTT
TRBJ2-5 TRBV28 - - CASRTDLKETQYF TGTGCCAGCCGGACAGATTTGAAAGAGACCCAGTACTTC
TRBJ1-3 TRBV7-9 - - CASSDRPSASGNTIYF TGTGCCAGCAGCGACAGACCGTCGGCATCTGGAAACACCATATATTTT
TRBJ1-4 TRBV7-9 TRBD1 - CASTRWDRARGTNEKLFF TGTGCCAGCACCCGCTGGGACAGGGCGAGGGGGACTAATGAAAAACTGTTTTTT
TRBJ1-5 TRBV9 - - CASSVGWGGQPQHF TGTGCCAGCAGCGTAGGATGGGGCGGTCAGCCCCAGCATTTT
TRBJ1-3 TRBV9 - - CASSPRLGNSGNTIYF TGTGCCAGCAGCCCAAGATTGGGCAACTCTGGAAACACCATATATTTT
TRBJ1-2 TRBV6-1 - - CASRQTRGGYKGTF TGTGCCAGCAGGCAGACGAGGGGAGGCTATAAGGGCACCTTC
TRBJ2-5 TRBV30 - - CAWSVTVETQYF TGTGCCTGGAGTGTAACAGTGGAGACCCAGTACTTC
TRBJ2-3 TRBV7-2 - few CASSFYTDTQYF TGTGCCAGCAGCTTCTACACAGATACGCAGTATTTT
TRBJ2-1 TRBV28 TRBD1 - CASRTGVKLGEQFF TGTGCCAGCAGAACAGGGGTAAAACTTGGTGAGCAGTTCTTC
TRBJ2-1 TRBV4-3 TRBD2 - CASSRVLAGFNEQFF TGCGCCAGCAGCCGGGTCTTAGCGGGATTCAATGAGCAGTTCTTC
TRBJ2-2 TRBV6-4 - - CASSGLLFTGELFF TGTGCCAGCAGTGGACTACTTTTCACCGGGGAGCTGTTTTTT
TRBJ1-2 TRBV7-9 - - CSSSLTGDGYTF TGTTCCAGCAGCTTAACTGGAGATGGCTACACCTTC
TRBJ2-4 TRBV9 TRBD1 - CASSRTGTGENIQYF TGTGCCAGCAGCCGGACAGGGACGGGGGAAAACATTCAGTACTTC
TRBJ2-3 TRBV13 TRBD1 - CASSLVVGTATDTQYF TGTGCCAGCAGCTTAGTTGTTGGGACAGCCACAGATACGCAGTATTTT
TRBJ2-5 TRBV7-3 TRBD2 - CASSRSGSSRETQYF TGTGCCAGCAGCCGAAGCGGGAGTTCTCGAGAGACCCAGTACTTC
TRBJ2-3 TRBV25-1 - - CASMSSTDTQYF TGTGCCAGCATGTCGAGCACAGATACGCAGTATTTT
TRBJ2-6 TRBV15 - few CATSRDLGANVLTF TGTGCCACCAGCAGAGATCTTGGGGCCAACGTCCTGACTTTC
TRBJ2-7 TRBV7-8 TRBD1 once CASSLQGVAYEQYF TGTGCCAGCAGCTTACAGGGGGTGGCCTACGAGCAGTACTTC
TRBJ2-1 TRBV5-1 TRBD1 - CASTPGQTYNEQFF TGCGCCAGCACACCGGGACAGACGTACAATGAGCAGTTCTTC
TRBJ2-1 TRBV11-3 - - CASSSTDYSGLTFF TGTGCCAGCAGCTCCACGGACTACTCGGGTCTAACGTTCTTC
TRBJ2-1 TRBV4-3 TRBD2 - CASSQSTSGSGEQFF TGCGCCAGCAGCCAGTCGACTAGCGGGAGTGGTGAGCAGTTCTTC
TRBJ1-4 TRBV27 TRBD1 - CASAAGTENEKLFF TGTGCCTCTGCTGCCGGGACAGAAAATGAAAAACTGTTTTTT
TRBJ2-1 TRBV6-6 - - CASRSRPDEQFF TGTGCCAGCCGGTCTAGGCCCGATGAGCAGTTCTTC